Below, 20 T cell receptor beta chains from the same sample are listed, as sequenced in a study of Graves' ophthalmopathy and Graves' hyperthyroidism. RNA transcripts served as template for amplifying TCR beta CDR3 sequences. HTBI primers served in a first-round RT-PCR, which a second-round multiplex PCR followed. TCRdb analysed the multiplex PCR reads with MiXCR anew, one entry per CDR3 protein. This table has about 640,000 distinct CDR3 sequences, over 40% appearing once. The sequencing input was peripheral blood. The receptors derive from an adult man with Graves' ophthalmopathy.

The chain has TRBV10-3 and TRBJ2-7; TRBD2 matches at 7 bases. Unmatched junction bases numbered 2, after V lost 3 bases and J lost 3 bases. The CDR3 covers 13 residues. The V gene's germline CDR1 is ENHRY and CDR2 SYGVKD. The DNA for the CDR3 is TGTGCCATCAGTGATCGGGGGGTCTACGAGCAGTACTTC. Translated: CAISDRGVYEQYF.

Remarks on this clonotype: An end of the junction differs from the germline gene, which may be a read error. CDR3 coding DNA: TGTACCAGCAGTTACGGAGGCAGGGACTATGGCTACACCTTC. It specifies CTSSYGGRDYGYTF. The rearrangement uses TRBV6-5 and TRBJ1-2, with a weak D call TRBD1 (5 bases). The CDR3 is made up of 14 amino acids. The V gene's germline CDR1 is MNHEY and CDR2 SVGAGI.

This rearrangement joins TRBV25-1 to TRBJ1-1; maybe TRBD1 (5 bases). Germline CDR1 MGHDK, CDR2 SYGVNS. The CDR3 is 12 residues long. The CDR3 is CATDRINTEAFF. CDR3 nucleotide sequence: TGTGCTACAGACAGAATCAACACTGAAGCTTTCTTT.

In the case of this clonotype: This sequence may be a read error, since a much larger clone differs from it by one base. The chain carries TRBV11-2 and TRBJ2-2; 8 bases line up with TRBD1. CDR3 length: 14 residues. Looked up from germline, CDR1 is SGHAT and CDR2 is FQNNGV. The V segment lost 5 bases and the J segment 5 bases; nucleotides outside the gene matches: 4. The CDR3 bases are TGTGCCAGCAGCCACCGGGACAGGACCGGGGAGCTGTTTTTT. This gives the protein CASSHRDRTGELFF.

This clonotype has just a few counts. The V and J genes are TRBV2 and TRBJ2-7; D may be TRBD2 (6 bases). Trimming shortened V by 7 bases and J by 3 bases, and 10 bases separated the two germline ends. This CDR3 comprises 12 residues. Germline V CDR1 and CDR2: SNHLY, FYNNEI. CDR3 in DNA: TGTGCCAGCAAGGGGACTTTCTACGAGCAGTACTTC. It encodes CASKGTFYEQYF.

This clonotype was picked up many times. V is TRBV7-2 and J is TRBJ2-5, with D possibly being TRBD2 (6 bases). V was shortened by 7 bases and J by 4 bases, with 19 bases between the two germline ends. The CDR3 consists of 15 residues. The germline V gene has CDR1 SGHTA and CDR2 FQGNSA. This chain's CDR3 is CASTQAGMGGETQYF. CDR3 DNA: TGTGCCAGCACCCAAGCGGGTATGGGGGGAGAGACCCAGTACTTC.

The J gene is TRBJ2-5, the V gene TRBV12-3 or TRBV12-4, with D possibly being TRBD2 (5 bases). The CDR3 covers 15 residues. Deletions cut 6 bases from V and 4 bases from J, with 18 bases between. As DNA, the CDR3 is TGTGCCAGCAGCCCCGAGAGGGCTCGGGGAGAGACCCAGTACTTC. Its protein is CASSPERARGETQYF.

This clonotype was observed a few times. The rearrangement joins TRBV4-1 to TRBJ1-2, with D unresolved. V was pared by 0 bases and J by 8 bases, with 13 bases between. This CDR3 is 14 amino acids long. The germline CDR1 and CDR2 sequences are MGHRA and YSYEKL. The chain's CDR3 is CASSQDQRVGGYTF. The CDR3 nucleotides are TGCGCCAGCAGCCAAGATCAAAGGGTAGGCGGCTACACCTTC.

Points on this clonotype: With a much larger clone just one base away, this may be a read error. The chain carries TRBV2 and TRBJ2-7; D is perhaps TRBD1 (6 bases). This CDR3 has 15 amino acids. The germline CDR1 and CDR2 sequences are SNHLY and FYNNEI. CDR3 nucleotide sequence: TGTGCCGGCAGTGAACCCGGGACACGTAACTACGAGCAGTACTTC. Amino acids: CAGSEPGTRNYEQYF.

The table lists this clonotype with many counts. This chain uses TRBV9 with TRBJ1-2; maybe TRBD1 (5 bases). Germline CDR1 reads SGDLS; CDR2 reads YYNGEE. Trimming removed 0 bases at V and 2 bases at J, with 8 bases between. This CDR3 comprises 14 residues. The CDR3 DNA reads as TGTGCCAGCAGCGTAGGGGCAGGGAACTATGGCTACACCTTC. Its translation is CASSVGAGNYGYTF.

Concerning this clonotype itself: This may be a read error, as it is one base from a much larger clone. This chain uses TRBV24-1 with TRBJ2-5, with D hard to call. From germline, CDR1 is KGHDR and CDR2 SFDVKD. This CDR3 is 12 amino acids long. V was cut by 5 bases and J by 0 bases, with 3 bases left in between. The CDR3 region is CATSAYQETQYF. Here the CDR3 DNA reads TGTGCCACCAGTGCCTACCAAGAGACCCAGTACTTC.

This chain uses TRBV7-9 with TRBJ2-7; D perhaps matches TRBD2 (6 bases). V was trimmed by 5 bases and J by 4 bases, leaving 18 bases between them. The germline V gene has CDR1 SEHNR and CDR2 FQNEAQ (reference sequence). The CDR3 loop spans 15 amino acids. The CDR3 sequence is CASSVVASEGYEQYF. The CDR3 DNA reads TGTGCCAGCAGCGTTGTCGCTAGCGAAGGTTACGAGCAGTACTTC.

The rearrangement links TRBV10-3 to TRBJ2-5; TRBD1 is a possible D gene (5 bases). CDR3 length equals 12 residues. Germline V CDR1 and CDR2: ENHRY, SYGVKD. Trimming took off 11 bases at V and 7 bases at J, with 17 bases between the two ends. CDR3 coding DNA: TGTGCCGTCGCTTCGGACACGGCGACCCAGTACTTC. Amino acid sequence: CAVASDTATQYF.

J is TRBJ2-7 and V is TRBV25-1; D might be TRBD1 (6 bases). Germline V gene sequence: CDR1 MGHDK, CDR2 SYGVNS. This CDR3 comprises 14 residues. Trimming removed 8 bases from V and 12 bases from J, with 26 bases in between. CDR3 in amino acids: CASVAVGRTARRYF. In DNA, the CDR3 is TGTGCCAGCGTTGCCGTCGGTCGGACAGCACGGCGGTACTTC.

This clonotype was recorded many times. The chain uses TRBV19 and TRBJ1-5; 10 nucleotides agree with TRBD1. With 6 bases clipped from V and 6 bases from J, the junction kept 11 bases outside the gene matches. The CDR3 consists of 16 residues. From germline, CDR1 is LNHDA and CDR2 SQIVND (reference sequence). The CDR3 reads CASRIRDRGIGQPQHF. The DNA for the CDR3 is TGTGCCAGTAGAATTAGGGACAGGGGTATCGGTCAGCCCCAGCATTTT.

A remark on this clonotype: A much larger clone differs by one base, so this may be a read error. This chain links TRBV7-2 with TRBJ2-7; a weak D match, TRBD1 (6 bases). CDR3 length: 14 amino acids. The germline V gene encodes CDR1 SGHTA and CDR2 FQGNSA. V dropped 5 bases and J dropped 5 bases, with 16 bases sitting between them. This chain's CDR3 is CASSRTWGPHEQYF. The CDR3 DNA follows: TGTGCCAGCAGCCGGACGTGGGGGCCCCACGAGCAGTACTTC.

This clonotype was counted many times. The rearrangement joins TRBV12-3 or TRBV12-4 to TRBJ2-7; perhaps D is TRBD1 or TRBD2 (5 bases each). The CDR3 loop spans 13 amino acids. Trimming left V 5 bases short and J 2 bases short, with 10 bases between. The CDR3: CASSPPGPYEQYF. CDR3 in DNA: TGTGCCAGCAGTCCACCGGGACCCTACGAGCAGTACTTC.

In its sample, this clonotype was seen a few times. The genes are TRBV6-4 and TRBJ2-2, with no clear D. Trimming took 5 bases from V and 4 from J, leaving 5 bases between them. Germline CDR1 is MRHNA and CDR2 is SNTAGT. The CDR3 sequence is 12 residues long. The CDR3 nucleotides are TGTGCCAGCAGTAGCTTCACCGGGGAGCTGTTTTTT. It is translated as CASSSFTGELFF.

This clonotype came up once. The J gene is TRBJ1-1, the V gene TRBV19; 7 nucleotides align to TRBD1. This CDR3 is 13 amino acids long. The germline CDR1 and CDR2 sequences are LNHDA and SQIVND (reference sequence). After removal of 6 bases from V and 7 bases from J, the junction contained 8 bases not matched to a gene. Written as DNA, the CDR3 is TGTGCCAGTAGGCCGACAGGGAGCAATGAAGCTTTCTTT. This gives the protein CASRPTGSNEAFF. Full variable domain (rest looked up from reference TRBV19 and TRBJ1-1): DGGITQSPKYLFRKEGQNVTLSCEQNLNHDAMYWYRQDPGQGLRLIYYSQIVNDFQKGDIAEGYSVSREKKESFPLTVTSAQKNPTAFYLCASRPTGSNEAFFGQGTRLTVV.

There are a few counts of this clonotype. This CDR3 reads CASTKKGESGELFF. The DNA of the CDR3 is TGTGCCAGCACCAAAAAGGGGGAATCCGGGGAGCTGTTTTTT. The genes are TRBV25-1 and TRBJ2-2; D perhaps matches TRBD1 (6 bases). The CDR3 covers 14 residues. Germline V gene lookup returns CDR1 MGHDK and CDR2 SYGVNS. Trimming shortened V by 7 bases and J by 6 bases, and 15 bases separated the two germline ends. Looking up the rest from reference TRBV25-1 and TRBJ2-2 gives the full variable domain: EADIYQTPRYLVIGTGKKITLECSQTMGHDKMYWYQQDPGMELHLIHYSYGVNSTEKGDLSSESTVSRIRTEHFPLTLESARPSHTSQYLCASTKKGESGELFFGEGSRLTVL.